This T cell receptor beta chain originates from a study of identical twins. This clonotype was detected only a few times. As yet, its antigen is unknown. Study-wide results and limits: Carriage of fewer insertions was seen in abundant cord blood beta clonotypes, whereas memory repertoires showed none.

V was clipped by 2 bases and J by 8 bases; unmatched bases: 11. Germline V gene data show CDR1 as SGHAT and CDR2 as FQNNGV. The CDR3 is 16 amino acids. TCRdb re-derived calls from the 5' RACE reads in MiXCR, one entry per CDR3 protein. The data contain approximately 590,000 distinct CDR3 sequences, 9% to 10% of them singletons. Separately, the same data were catalogued under a study of yellow fever vaccine responses in identical twins.

The sample was PBMCs. This TCR was sampled from a woman in her late teens or twenties in good health. The chain combines TRBV11-2 with TRBJ2-1; 8 positions agree with TRBD2. DNA of the CDR3: TGTGCCAGCAGCTTACGGGGGACTAGAAGTATCTATGAGCAGTTCTTC. Protein sequence: CASSLRGTRSIYEQFF. Full variable domain (rest looked up from reference TRBV11-2 and TRBJ2-1): EAGVAQSPRYKIIEKRQSVAFWCNPISGHATLYWYQQILGQGPKLLIQFQNNGVVDDSQLPKDRFSAERLKGVDSTLKIQPAKLEDSAVYLCASSLRGTRSIYEQFFGPGTRLTVL.